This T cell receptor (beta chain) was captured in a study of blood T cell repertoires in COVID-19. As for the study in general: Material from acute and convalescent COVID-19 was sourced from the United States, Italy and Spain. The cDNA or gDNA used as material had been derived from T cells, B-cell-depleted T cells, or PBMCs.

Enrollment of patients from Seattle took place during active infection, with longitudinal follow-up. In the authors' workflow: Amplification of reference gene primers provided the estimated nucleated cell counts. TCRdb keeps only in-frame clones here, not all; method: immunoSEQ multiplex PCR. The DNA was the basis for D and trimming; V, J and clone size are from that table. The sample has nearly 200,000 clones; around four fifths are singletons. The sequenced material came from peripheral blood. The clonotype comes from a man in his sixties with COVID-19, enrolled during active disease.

CDR3 bases: TGTGCCAGCAGCCAAGACAGATCAGCTTTCTTT. It codes for CASSQDRSAFF. V and J are TRBV3-1 (or the pseudogene TRBV3-2) and TRBJ1-1; D not resolved. The CDR3 is 11 residues long. The ends were cut back, 0 bases at V and 10 bases at J, with 6 bases in the middle. Germline CDR1 and CDR2: LGHDT and YNNKEL (reference sequence).